This T cell receptor beta chain was documented in a study of T cells in Graves' hyperthyroidism and ophthalmopathy. General observations from the study: Blood also showed most of the thyroid clonotypes that were expanded above 0.001. The model's output predicted ophthalmopathy at a median of roughly seven months prior to onset.

Germline assignment: CDR1 KGHSH and CDR2 LQKENI. Trimming removed 0 bases from V and 1 base from J, with 6 bases in between. The length of the CDR3 is 15 residues. A remark on this clonotype: The antigen is not known.

Exclusion criteria comprised uncontrolled infection, other autoimmune disease, pregnancy or lactation. RNA transcripts were the template for amplifying TCR beta CDR3 regions. A first-round RT-PCR of the TCR CDR3 used the HTBI primer set. TCRdb recomputed calls from the multiplex PCR reads with MiXCR, one row per CDR3 protein. This sample has about 370,000 distinct CDR3 sequences, with 15% found just once. The chain has TRBV18 and TRBJ2-2, with D uncertain. The source of this sequence is an older woman with Graves' ophthalmopathy. The material sequenced was blood. The CDR3 loop reads CASSPPEVNTGELFF. The CDR3 DNA follows: TGTGCCAGCTCACCACCGGAAGTGAACACCGGGGAGCTGTTTTTT. The full variable domain, in which reference TRBV18 and TRBJ2-2 provide the parts outside the CDR3, is NAGVMQNPRHLVRRRGQEARLRCSPMKGHSHVYWYRQLPEEGLKFMVYLQKENIIDESGMPKERFSAEFPKEGPSILRIQQVVRGDSAAYFCASSPPEVNTGELFFGEGSRLTVL.